This TCR beta chain was captured by sequencing in a study of cytomegalovirus exposure and HLA in healthy donors. General observations from the study: A few chains tied to CMV proved CMV antigen-specific in vitro. Later work found most CMV-associated TCR beta chains apparently HLA-restricted.

There are 15 residues in the CDR3. Germline CDR1 reads MDHEN; CDR2 reads SYDVKM. V trimming: 6 bases; J trimming: 7 bases; junction bases outside the gene matches: 12. Vbeta (60) and Jbeta (13) primers were used in the PCR. Sequenced by immunoSEQ multiplex PCR; TCRdb stores in-frame clones only, minus some. The sample has tens of thousands of clones, 78% seen once. It was healthy bone marrow donors who served as donors. As to this clone: Antigen unknown.

Sequencing input: PBMCs. This TCR was sampled from a man aged 40-49 years in good health and CMV-seronegative. The V and J genes are TRBV28 and TRBJ1-5; 7 positions agree with TRBD1. CDR3 coding DNA: TGTGCCAGCAGCTTCGACAGGGTACAAGGGCAGCCCCAGCATTTT. Translated: CASSFDRVQGQPQHF.